A single sample gave rise to the 3 T cell receptor beta chains below, sequenced in a study of control samples from healthy donors and cancer patients. Sequenced by immunoSEQ multiplex PCR; TCRdb stores in-frame clones only, minus some. The sample records approximately 210,000 clones, about 90% being singletons. Sequencing was done on a sample of blood. Receptor source: a man aged 30 to 39 in good health.

The chain carries TRBV6-1 and TRBJ1-5, with D possibly matching TRBD1 (5 bases). The CDR3 runs 16 residues. CDR1 MNHNS and CDR2 SASEGT come from the germline V gene. The V gene lost 0 bases and the J gene lost 10 bases, with 19 bases spanning the gap. DNA for the CDR3: TGTGCCAGCAGTGAAGCGCTTCCTGGGGCGCCCGGACCCCAGCATTTT. It encodes CASSEALPGAPGPQHF.

This chain connects TRBV2 to TRBJ2-3, with 7 nucleotides matching TRBD2. The ends lost 4 bases at V and 0 bases at J; junction bases unmatched: 4. Germline assignment: CDR1 SNHLY and CDR2 FYNNEI. The CDR3 spans 15 residues. The CDR3 DNA reads TGTGCCAGCAGTGGTTGGCGGGGGAGCACAGATACGCAGTATTTT. Amino acid sequence: CASSGWRGSTDTQYF.

J is TRBJ2-7 and V is TRBV28, with D perhaps given as TRBD1 or TRBD2 (6 bases each). The V end lost 5 bases, the J end lost 4 bases, and 18 bases lay between the germline ends. CDR1 and CDR2 from the germline V gene are MDHEN and SYDVKM. This CDR3 spans 15 amino acids. CDR3 region: CASSGPGANLYEQYF. CDR3 DNA: TGTGCCAGCAGTGGACCGGGGGCCAACCTTTACGAGCAGTACTTC.